The rows below give T cell receptor beta chains drawn from one sample of a study of shared clonotypes between healthy human individuals. Using immunoSEQ multiplex PCR, the repertoire was profiled, and TCRdb retains in-frame clones only, with some absent. The table shows more than 2 million clones, with 85% to 95% occurring only once. The sequencing input was naive CD4+ T cells sorted from blood. The receptors here all came from a man younger than 30 in good health. The CDR3 runs from the conserved cysteine through the conserved F or W. D genes are given only for firm matches.

TRBV30	-	TRBJ1-2	TGTGCCTTGTCTCTTGGGGGCTACACCTTC	CALSLGGYTF
TRBV4-1	-	TRBJ2-3	TGCGCCAGCAGCCAAGTCTCGGGTCTAAGCACAGATACGCAGTATTTT	CASSQVSGLSTDTQYF
TRBV10-1	TRBD2	TRBJ2-7	TGCGCCAGCAGTCCGGGACTAGGGAACGAGCAGTACTTC	CASSPGLGNEQYF
TRBV18	-	TRBJ1-1	TGTGCCAGCTCATCGGACTCGGGCACTGAAGCTTTCTTT	CASSSDSGTEAFF
TRBV5-1	TRBD1	TRBJ2-5	TGCGCCAGCAGCCGGAGGACAGGGGCTCAGCAAGAGACCCAGTACTTC	CASSRRTGAQQETQYF
TRBV10-3	-	TRBJ1-3	TGTGCCATCAGGGCAGCGAGCTCTGGAAACACCATATATTTT	CAIRAASSGNTIYF
TRBV7-9	TRBD1	TRBJ1-2	TGTGCCAGCAGCTTAACAATGGGTGGCCGGGACAGGGTGGCATATGGCTACACCTTC	CASSLTMGGRDRVAYGYTF
TRBV7-9	-	TRBJ2-1	TGTGCCAGCAGCCGGAACAATGAGCAGTTCTTC	CASSRNNEQFF
TRBV6-5	TRBD1	TRBJ1-2	TGTGCCAGCGGCCGGGACAGGGGAAATGGCTACACCTTC	CASGRDRGNGYTF
TRBV30	-	TRBJ1-5	TGTGCCTGGAGTGTCCTAAGCAATCAGCCCCAGCATTTT	CAWSVLSNQPQHF
TRBV9	TRBD2	TRBJ2-5	TGTGCCAGCAGCTTCCGGGGGGGCATGGAGACCCAGTACTTC	CASSFRGGMETQYF
TRBV5-4	-	TRBJ2-2	TGTGCCAGCAGCATAACCGGGGAGCTGTTTTTT	CASSITGELFF
TRBV5-1	-	TRBJ1-2	TGCGCCAGCAGCTCCCAACTCCTGACAGTTGCCAATGGCTACACCTTC	CASSSQLLTVANGYTF